This entry lists 3 T cell receptor beta chains sequenced from one sample in a study of identical twins. A single record per CDR3 protein comes from TCRdb applying MiXCR to the 5' RACE reads. The table lists around 510,000 distinct CDR3 sequences, around 15% of them singletons. This same sample was also taken into another study, of yellow fever vaccine responses in identical twins.

Sequences were obtained from CD4+ T cells sorted from blood. The source is a woman under 30 in good health.

To note about this clonotype: Its ends do not fully match the called genes, so a read error is possible. The chain links TRBV7-7 to TRBJ2-1; the match to TRBD2 covers 7 bases. The CDR3 is 16 residues long. The V gene's germline CDR1 is SSHAT and CDR2 FNYEAQ (reference sequence). The CDR3 spells CASSATAGLPIDEQFF. CDR3 in DNA: TGTGCTAGCAGCGCCACGGCGGGACTACCGATCGATGAGCAGTTCTTC.

This clonotype appeared a few times. The genes are TRBV6-5 and TRBJ2-7, with no clear D. V was pared by 0 bases and J by 3 bases, with 12 bases between. The CDR3 has 15 amino acids. CDR1 is MNHEY and CDR2 is SVGAGI in the germline V gene. This CDR3 is CASSYSAIDGYEQYF. The CDR3 coding sequence is TGTGCCAGCAGTTACTCAGCGATAGACGGCTACGAGCAGTACTTC.

This clonotype was seen a handful of times. The gene calls are TRBV2 and TRBJ2-1; the match to TRBD2 covers 7 bases. Trimming at V came to 6 bases and at J to 0 bases, leaving 8 bases not matched to a gene. Germline CDR1 SNHLY, CDR2 FYNNEI. The CDR3 is 16 residues long. CDR3 region: CASSRSGGTSYNEQFF. CDR3 coding DNA: TGTGCCAGCAGCCGATCCGGGGGGACCTCCTACAATGAGCAGTTCTTC.